The 14 T cell receptor beta chains presented below share a single source sample, sequenced in a study of cytomegalovirus exposure and HLA in healthy donors. The data were produced by immunoSEQ multiplex PCR, yet TCRdb's version contains in-frame clones alone and is incomplete. The table records roughly 60,000 clones, 91% of them present only once. The sequencing input was PBMCs. The receptors were gathered from a woman in her twenties or thirties in good health and CMV-seronegative.

This chain links TRBV12-5 with TRBJ1-5, with 8 bases fitting TRBD1. Germline V gives CDR1 LGHNT, CDR2 FRNRAP. The CDR3 totals 14 residues. V shed 6 bases, J shed 5 bases, and the junction held 6 bases outside the gene matches. For the CDR3, the DNA is TGTGCTAGTGGACCGGACAGGGATTATCAGCCCCAGCATTTT. This gives the protein CASGPDRDYQPQHF.

The chain carries TRBV6-1 and TRBJ1-5; D is uncertain. The CDR3 extends over 13 amino acids. CDR1 MNHNS and CDR2 SASEGT come from the germline V gene. V was shortened by 6 bases and J by 5 bases, with 11 bases between the two germline ends. The CDR3 protein is CASRREGYQPQHF. As DNA, the CDR3 is TGTGCCAGCAGGCGGGAGGGTTATCAGCCCCAGCATTTT.

V and J are TRBV14 and TRBJ1-1; no definite D call. The CDR3 spans 15 residues. Between the trimmed V and J ends, which lost 4 bases and 6 bases, there was a span of 18 bases. Germline-derived CDR1 and CDR2 are SGHDN and FVKESK. The CDR3 bases are TGTGCCAGCAGCCCGCAAGAGGGTTTTTGGGCTGAAGCTTTCTTT. Translating gives CASSPQEGFWAEAFF.

This clone was seen once. The CDR3 here is CSALGREAGSGTGELFF. CDR3 DNA: TGCAGCGCCCTCGGGCGGGAGGCCGGCTCTGGGACCGGGGAGCTGTTTTTT. V gene TRBV29-1 combines with J gene TRBJ2-2, with 8 nucleotides matching TRBD2. CDR1 SQVTM and CDR2 ANQGSEA come from the germline V gene. The CDR3 covers 17 residues. V lost 7 bases, J lost 5 bases, and 18 bases stayed unmatched.

The CDR3: CASSFGSGVSYEQYF. The CDR3 DNA reads TGCGCCAGCAGCTTCGGCAGCGGGGTATCCTACGAGCAGTACTTC. The rearrangement joins TRBV5-1 to TRBJ2-7; 7 bases line up with TRBD2. Trimming cost V 2 bases and J 1 base; bases outside gene matches: 6. Per the germline V gene, CDR1 is SGHRS and CDR2 is YFSETQ. The CDR3 extends over 15 amino acids.

This clone was observed a few times. V usage is TRBV29-1 and J usage is TRBJ1-1; D may be TRBD1 (6 bases). V gave up 7 bases and J gave up 0 bases, with 9 bases separating them. Germline CDR1 reads SQVTM; CDR2 reads ANQGSEA. This CDR3 is 12 amino acids long. The CDR3 DNA reads as TGCAGCGCAGGGGCCCTGAACACTGAAGCTTTCTTT. Translation: CSAGALNTEAFF.

The V and J genes are TRBV19 and TRBJ1-4; 10 bases match TRBD1. The CDR3 totals 13 residues. Germline V gives CDR1 LNHDA, CDR2 SQIVND (reference sequence). Unmatched junction bases numbered 3, after V lost 8 bases and J lost 6 bases. Here the CDR3 reads CASGDRGDEKLFF. The CDR3 DNA reads as TGTGCCAGTGGGGACAGGGGCGATGAAAAACTGTTTTTT. The full variable domain, with the rest looked up from reference TRBV19 and TRBJ1-4, is DGGITQSPKYLFRKEGQNVTLSCEQNLNHDAMYWYRQDPGQGLRLIYYSQIVNDFQKGDIAEGYSVSREKKESFPLTVTSAQKNPTAFYLCASGDRGDEKLFFGSGTQLSVL.

V is TRBV19 and J is TRBJ1-5; D is perhaps TRBD1 (6 bases). Germline lookup yields CDR1 LNHDA and CDR2 SQIVND (reference sequence). The germline V and J ends were trimmed by 10 bases and 4 bases, with 17 bases remaining between them. The CDR3 sequence is 14 residues long. The CDR3 DNA sequence: TGTGCCACTCGGGAGGACAGAGGGAATCAGCCCCAGCATTTT. Translation: CATREDRGNQPQHF.

The chain is built from TRBV5-6 and TRBJ2-5, with D unresolved. The DNA end favors TRBJ2-7, so the J call may be wrong. Germline CDR1 is SGHDT and CDR2 is YYEEEE. This CDR3 has 15 amino acids. The CDR3 is CASSLGARPTYEQYF. The CDR3 DNA is TGTGCCAGCAGCTTGGGGGCGCGCCCCACCTACGAGCAGTACTTC.

The genes are TRBV9 and TRBJ2-2, with TRBD2 as a possible D gene (5 bases). Germline V gene sequence: CDR1 SGDLS, CDR2 YYNGEE. V was clipped by 0 bases and J by 5 bases, with 8 bases between them. The CDR3 is 14 residues long. The CDR3 region has the DNA TGTGCCAGCAGCGTAGCGGGAAGGACCGGGGAGCTGTTTTTT. Amino acid sequence: CASSVAGRTGELFF. The full variable domain, in which reference TRBV9 and TRBJ2-2 provide the parts outside the CDR3, is DSGVTQTPKHLITATGQRVTLRCSPRSGDLSVYWYQQSLDQGLQFLIQYYNGEERAKGNILERFSAQQFPDLHSELNLSSLELGDSALYFCASSVAGRTGELFFGEGSRLTVL.

This clone was found once. The rearrangement links TRBV30 to TRBJ1-1; D possibly corresponds to TRBD1 (6 bases). The V gene's germline CDR1 is GTSNPN and CDR2 SVGIG (reference sequence). The V and J ends lost 5 bases and 6 bases respectively, with 16 bases between them. CDR3 length: 13 amino acids. CDR3 loop: CAWESTGIAEAFF. Written as DNA, the CDR3 is TGTGCCTGGGAGAGTACAGGGATCGCTGAAGCTTTCTTT.

The V gene is TRBV6-1, the J gene TRBJ1-3, with D possibly TRBD1 on 5 matching bases. V was pared by 6 bases and J by 0 bases, with 12 bases between. Germline-derived CDR1 and CDR2 are MNHNS and SASEGT. The CDR3 spans 15 residues. CDR3 region: CASRGGAPSGNTIYF. The CDR3 DNA reads as TGTGCCAGCAGAGGCGGGGCACCCTCTGGAAACACCATATATTTT.

This clone appeared once. The chain combines TRBV13 with TRBJ2-2; D is unresolved. Per the germline V gene, CDR1 is PRHDT and CDR2 is FYEKMQ (reference sequence). Trimming took off 5 bases at V and 4 bases at J, with 17 bases between the two ends. The CDR3 totals 16 residues. CDR3 sequence: CASSPTPGRPTGELFF. The CDR3 DNA reads TGTGCCAGCAGCCCGACCCCAGGCCGGCCCACCGGGGAGCTGTTTTTT.

This chain joins TRBV29-1 and TRBJ2-7; perhaps TRBD2 as D (6 bases). The germline CDR1 and CDR2 sequences are SQVTM and ANQGSEA. CDR3 length: 13 amino acids. V was trimmed by 7 bases and J by 3 bases, leaving 16 bases between them. The CDR3 coding sequence is TGCAGCGGATCCCTGGGGGGATACTACGAGCAGTACTTC. Translating gives CSGSLGGYYEQYF.